Below, 14 T cell receptor beta chains from the same sample are listed, as sequenced in a study of blood T cell repertoires in COVID-19. Assay used: immunoSEQ multiplex PCR; TCRdb lists only in-frame clones, some missing. The data show roughly 250,000 clones, 65% to 90% seen once. Sequenced input: peripheral blood. The receptors derive from a woman at least 80 years old with active or convalescent COVID-19.

This clone was observed once. This chain uses TRBV7-9 with TRBJ2-7; 9 bases map to TRBD2. The CDR3 totals 15 residues. V gave up 1 base and J gave up 3 bases; unmatched junction bases: 4. Germline-derived CDR1 and CDR2 are SEHNR and FQNEAQ (reference sequence). This CDR3 reads CASSLVPSGDYEQYF. For the CDR3, the DNA is TGTGCCAGCAGCTTAGTGCCTAGCGGGGACTACGAGCAGTACTTC.

The CDR3 reads CASSPAKTQGAIGNTIYF. The CDR3 nucleotides are TGTGCCAGCAGCCCAGCTAAGACCCAGGGGGCGATTGGAAACACCATATATTTT. The chain couples TRBV7-9 to TRBJ1-3; 8 bases fit TRBD1. The CDR3 consists of 18 residues. CDR1 SEHNR and CDR2 FQNEAQ come from the germline V gene (reference sequence). Trimming took 5 bases from V and 3 from J; bases not matched to a gene: 15.

V is TRBV28 and J is TRBJ2-1; TRBD1 matches 9 bases. The CDR3 is made up of 14 amino acids. V shed 2 bases and J 6 bases; nucleotides not matched to a gene: 2. Germline CDR1 is MDHEN and CDR2 is SYDVKM. The CDR3 DNA sequence: TGTGCCAGCAGTTTAATGGGACAGGGCAATGAGCAGTTCTTC. Translating it yields CASSLMGQGNEQFF.

CDR3: CASSALGGSYNEQFF. The CDR3 nucleotides are TGTGCCAGCAGTGCCTTAGGCGGTTCCTACAATGAGCAGTTCTTC. This chain uses TRBV2 with TRBJ2-1; D remains ambiguous. Germline V gives CDR1 SNHLY, CDR2 FYNNEI. The CDR3 contains 15 residues. The V gene lost 4 bases and the J gene lost 1 base, with 11 bases spanning the gap.

Only one count was recorded for this clone. The genes are TRBV29-1 and TRBJ2-3; TRBD1 matches at 9 bases. The ends lost 6 bases at V and 6 bases at J; junction bases unmatched: 13. CDR3 length: 15 amino acids. Germline assignment: CDR1 SQVTM and CDR2 ANQGSEA. For the CDR3, the DNA is TGCAGCGTGAAATACTTACAGGGGGCCTCTGATACGCAGTATTTT. This gives the protein CSVKYLQGASDTQYF.

The chain combines TRBV7-2 with TRBJ2-1; 7 nucleotides match TRBD2. The J segment lost 0 bases and the V segment lost 4 bases, leaving 6 bases of the junction unmatched. This CDR3 comprises 16 residues. CDR1 and CDR2 (germline): SGHTA, FQGNSA. The CDR3 loop is CASSSWGGGSYNEQFF. The CDR3 DNA reads as TGTGCCAGCAGCTCCTGGGGCGGGGGCTCCTACAATGAGCAGTTCTTC.

The chain links TRBV5-1 to TRBJ2-2, with 8 bases fitting TRBD1. The germline V gene has CDR1 SGHRS and CDR2 YFSETQ. V trimming: 4 bases; J trimming: 5 bases; junction bases outside the gene matches: 7. The CDR3 extends over 15 amino acids. CDR3 sequence (DNA): TGCGCCAGCAGCAAGGACAGGGCTGAAACCGGGGAGCTGTTTTTT. Residues: CASSKDRAETGELFF.

The chain has TRBV19 and TRBJ1-1, with TRBD1 matching 8 bases. J lost 0 bases, V lost 8 bases, and 5 bases had no gene match. CDR1 is LNHDA, CDR2 SQIVND, per germline (reference sequence). CDR3 length: 14 residues. The CDR3 DNA reads TGTGCCAGTGGGCCAGGGGGCCTGAACACTGAAGCTTTCTTT. It yields the protein CASGPGGLNTEAFF. The full variable domain, completed using reference TRBV19 and TRBJ1-1, is DGGITQSPKYLFRKEGQNVTLSCEQNLNHDAMYWYRQDPGQGLRLIYYSQIVNDFQKGDIAEGYSVSREKKESFPLTVTSAQKNPTAFYLCASGPGGLNTEAFFGQGTRLTVV.

This clone was picked up one time. V usage is TRBV28 and J usage is TRBJ2-1; no definite D call. The CDR3 runs to 15 residues. The V gene lost 5 bases and the J gene lost 4 bases, with 15 bases spanning the gap. Germline CDR1 MDHEN, CDR2 SYDVKM. This CDR3 is CASSPPGFPYNEQFF. The CDR3 nucleotides read TGTGCCAGCAGTCCCCCCGGGTTCCCTTACAATGAGCAGTTCTTC.

The rearrangement joins TRBV20-1 to TRBJ2-3, with 10 bases identical to TRBD2. This CDR3 contains 19 residues. V was pared by 3 bases and J by 2 bases, with 17 bases of the junction left unmatched. Germline values: CDR1 DFQATT, CDR2 SNEGSKA (reference sequence). Here the CDR3 DNA reads TGCAGTGCTAGTTCGGTCGAGCGGGGGGGCCAGGACGACACAGATACGCAGTATTTT. Its translation is CSASSVERGGQDDTDTQYF.

This chain uses TRBV6-5 with TRBJ2-3; no clear D. Germline lookup yields CDR1 MNHEY and CDR2 SVGAGI. The CDR3 runs 13 residues. V was trimmed by 8 bases and J by 2 bases, leaving 11 bases between them. The CDR3 loop is CASQVVFTDTQYF. The CDR3 DNA follows: TGTGCCAGCCAGGTCGTCTTCACAGATACGCAGTATTTT.

V usage is TRBV3-1 (or the pseudogene TRBV3-2) and J usage is TRBJ2-1; no reliable D call. Germline values: CDR1 LGHDT, CDR2 YNNKEL (reference sequence). The CDR3 consists of 14 residues. V dropped 4 bases and J dropped 0 bases, with 7 bases sitting between them. The CDR3: CASSRRGSYNEQFF. The CDR3 DNA is TGTGCCAGCAGCCGCCGAGGCTCCTACAATGAGCAGTTCTTC.

The rearrangement joins TRBV10-1 to TRBJ2-1; D is undetermined. Trimming took off 3 bases at V and 6 bases at J, with 12 bases between the two ends. This CDR3 spans 14 amino acids. CDR1 is WNHNN, CDR2 SYGVQD, per germline (reference sequence). The CDR3, as DNA: TGCGCCAGCAGTGAAGCTAGTTTAGGCAATGAGCAGTTCTTC. It encodes CASSEASLGNEQFF.

The rearrangement uses TRBV5-1 and TRBJ2-7, with TRBD1 matching 10 bases. The germline CDR1 and CDR2 sequences are SGHRS and YFSETQ. The V segment lost 4 bases and the J segment 7 bases; nucleotides outside the gene matches: 8. The CDR3 has 14 amino acids. In DNA, the CDR3 is TGCGCCAGCAGCAGAACGGGACAGGGGCGGGAGCAGTACTTC. This translates into CASSRTGQGREQYF. The entire variable domain, with the rest obtained from reference TRBV5-1 and TRBJ2-7, is as follows: KAGVTQTPRYLIKTRGQQVTLSCSPISGHRSVSWYQQTPGQGLQFLFEYFSETQRNKGNFPGRFSGRQFSNSRSEMNVSTLELGDSALYLCASSRTGQGREQYFGPGTRLTVT.